These 2 T cell receptor beta chains were sequenced from one sample in a study of radiotherapy plus CTLA-4 blockade in lung cancer. The assay was immunoSEQ multiplex PCR, and TCRdb's table has in-frame clones only and misses some. The sample lists 62,000 or so clones; around three quarters were seen once. The source was peripheral blood, collected from a patient treated with radiotherapy plus ipilimumab. The source is a human donor with non-small cell lung cancer who had a complete response to radiotherapy plus ipilimumab.

The chain combines TRBV15 with TRBJ2-3; 7 nucleotides align to TRBD1. CDR1 is LNHNV and CDR2 is YYDKDF in the germline V gene (reference sequence). The CDR3 runs to 16 residues. Trimming took 5 bases from V and 5 from J; bases not matched to a gene: 13. DNA of the CDR3: TGTGCCACCAGCGGGGGACAGTTGCGGTGGGGAGATACGCAGTATTTT. It encodes CATSGGQLRWGDTQYF.

This sequence joins TRBV7-2 and TRBJ2-4; 8 positions match TRBD2. Germline CDR1 reads SGHTA; CDR2 reads FQGNSA. The CDR3 runs 15 residues. V trimming: 1 base; J trimming: 8 bases; junction bases outside the gene matches: 7. The chain's CDR3 is CASSLDAGGEYIQYF. The DNA for the CDR3 is TGTGCCAGCAGCTTAGATGCGGGGGGCGAATACATTCAGTACTTC.